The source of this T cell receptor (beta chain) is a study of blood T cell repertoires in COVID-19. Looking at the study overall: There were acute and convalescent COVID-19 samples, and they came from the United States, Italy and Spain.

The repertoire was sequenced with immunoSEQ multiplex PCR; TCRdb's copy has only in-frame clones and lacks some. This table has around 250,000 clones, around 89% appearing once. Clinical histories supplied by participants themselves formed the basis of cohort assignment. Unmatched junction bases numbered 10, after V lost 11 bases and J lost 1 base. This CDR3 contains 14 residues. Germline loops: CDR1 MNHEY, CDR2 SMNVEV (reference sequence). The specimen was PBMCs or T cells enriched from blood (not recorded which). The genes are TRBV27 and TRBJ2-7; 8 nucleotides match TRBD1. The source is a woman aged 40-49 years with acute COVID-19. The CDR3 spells CAAPLGQASYEQYF. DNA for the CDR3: TGTGCCGCCCCCCTGGGACAGGCATCCTACGAGCAGTACTTC.